This T cell receptor (beta chain) was recorded in a study of blood T cell repertoires in COVID-19. Across the study: Sites across the United States, Italy and Spain contributed samples from acute and convalescent COVID-19. PBMCs, B-cell-depleted T cells, or T cells were the source of the cDNA or gDNA that made up the material.

In the original workflow: Nucleated cell number was recorded as an estimate derived from reference gene primer amplification. Only in-frame clones appear in the TCRdb table, and some are missing; sequencing was by immunoSEQ multiplex PCR. The V and J calls and clone size are taken from that table; D and trimming were inferred from the DNA. The sample carries around 130,000 clones, almost 85% recorded once. The receptor was derived from a woman in her thirties who had recovered from COVID-19. The sequenced material came from peripheral blood.

The CDR3: CATSRDLGSSPLHF. The CDR3 DNA follows: TGTGCCACCAGCAGAGATCTTGGGAGTTCACCCCTCCACTTT. This sequence joins TRBV15 and TRBJ1-6; no definite D call. Trimming pared 0 bases from V and 9 bases from J, leaving 9 bases between. The CDR3 is 14 residues long. CDR1 is LNHNV and CDR2 is YYDKDF in the germline V gene (reference sequence).